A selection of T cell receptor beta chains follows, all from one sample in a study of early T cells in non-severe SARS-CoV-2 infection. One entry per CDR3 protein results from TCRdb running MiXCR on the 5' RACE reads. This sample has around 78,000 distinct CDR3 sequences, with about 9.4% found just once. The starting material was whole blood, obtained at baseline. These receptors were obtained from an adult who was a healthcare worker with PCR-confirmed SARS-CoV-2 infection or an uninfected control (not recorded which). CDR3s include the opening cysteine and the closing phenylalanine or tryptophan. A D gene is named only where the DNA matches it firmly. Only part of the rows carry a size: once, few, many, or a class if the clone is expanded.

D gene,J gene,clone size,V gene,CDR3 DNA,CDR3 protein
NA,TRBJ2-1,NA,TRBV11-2,TGTGCCAGCAGCTTAGCGTTCCAAGGGCAGTTCTTC,CASSLAFQGQFF
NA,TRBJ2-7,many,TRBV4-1,TGCGCCAGCAGCCAAGATGATATGGCCTACGAGCAGTACTTC,CASSQDDMAYEQYF
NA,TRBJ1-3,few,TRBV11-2,TGTGCCAGCAGCTTATACTGGGACCGGGGAAACACCATATATTTT,CASSLYWDRGNTIYF
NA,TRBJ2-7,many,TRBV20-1,TGCAGTGCTAGAGCCGGGACTGGAAGCTACGAGCAGTACTTC,CSARAGTGSYEQYF
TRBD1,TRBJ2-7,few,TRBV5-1,TGCGCCAGCAGCTTGACAGGGGCTAACTACGAGCAGTACTTC,CASSLTGANYEQYF
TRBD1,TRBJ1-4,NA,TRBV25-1,TGTGCCAGCAGTGAATCCAGGGGGCAATTAAATGAAAAACTGTTTTTT,CASSESRGQLNEKLFF
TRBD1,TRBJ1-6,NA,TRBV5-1,TGCGCCAGCAGCTACTGGACAGGGGATAATTCACCCCTCCACTTT,CASSYWTGDNSPLHF
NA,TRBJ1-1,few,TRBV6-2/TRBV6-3,TGTGCCAGCAGTAACGGGGGCTACACTGAAGCTTTCTTT,CASSNGGYTEAFF
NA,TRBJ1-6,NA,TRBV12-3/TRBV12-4,TGTGCCAGCAGTCCCCAGGGAGGACCCCTCCACTTT,CASSPQGGPLHF
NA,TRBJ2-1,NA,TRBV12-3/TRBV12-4,TGTGCCAGAGGGGTTAATGAGCAGTTCTTC,CARGVNEQFF
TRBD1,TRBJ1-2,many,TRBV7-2,TGTGCCAGCAGCTTAGTAATAGGGGGCGCGGGTTGGCAAGGCTACACCTTC,CASSLVIGGAGWQGYTF
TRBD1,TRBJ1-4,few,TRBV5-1,TGCGCCAGCAGCTTGGGTCTACAGGGGAAGAGTGAAAAACTGTTTTTT,CASSLGLQGKSEKLFF
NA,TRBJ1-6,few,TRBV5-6,TGTGCCAGCAACCTTGGGACCCGCGAGAATTCACCCCTCCACTTT,CASNLGTRENSPLHF
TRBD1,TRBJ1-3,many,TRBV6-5,TGTGCCAGCAGTTACTCGGACAGGGTACCTGGAAACACCATATATTTT,CASSYSDRVPGNTIYF
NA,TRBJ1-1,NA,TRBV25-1,TGTGCCAGCAGTACCTTGAGAACTGAAGCTTTCTTT,CASSTLRTEAFF
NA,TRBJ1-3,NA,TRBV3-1,TGTGCCAGCAGCTCGAACGGGGGTTCTGGAAACACCATATATTTT,CASSSNGGSGNTIYF
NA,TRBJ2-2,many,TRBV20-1,TGCAGTGCTAGCACAAGTGGCACCGGGGAGCTGTTTTTT,CSASTSGTGELFF
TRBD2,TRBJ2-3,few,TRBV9,TGTGCCAGCAGCGTTAGCGGGAACACAGATACGCAGTATTTT,CASSVSGNTDTQYF
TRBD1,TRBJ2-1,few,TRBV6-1,TGTGCCAGCAGTGCTGGGACAGGGAGCGACAATGAGCAGTTCTTC,CASSAGTGSDNEQFF
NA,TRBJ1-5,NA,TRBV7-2,TGTGCCAGCAGCTTAGACGGTGGGGCGAATCAGCCCCAGCATTTT,CASSLDGGANQPQHF
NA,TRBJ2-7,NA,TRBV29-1,TGCAGCGTTGCCGACACCGGTAGCGAGCAGTACTTC,CSVADTGSEQYF
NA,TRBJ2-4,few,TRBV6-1,TGTGCCAGCAGTGAAGACGCCTGGCGGGGCGCAGTAGCCAAAAACATTCAGTACTTC,CASSEDAWRGAVAKNIQYF
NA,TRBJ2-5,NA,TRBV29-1,TGCAGCGTTGGGGAGACCCAGTACTTC,CSVGETQYF
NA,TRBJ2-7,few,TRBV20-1,TGCAGTGCCTATCCCAGTCGCGCGGATCATTCCTACGAGCAGTACTTC,CSAYPSRADHSYEQYF
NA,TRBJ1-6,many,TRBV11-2,TGTGCCAGCAGCTTAGAGTGGTCCTATAATTCACCCCTCCACTTT,CASSLEWSYNSPLHF
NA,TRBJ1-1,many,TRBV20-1,TGCAGTGCTCCGACGGATACTGAAGCTTTCTTT,CSAPTDTEAFF
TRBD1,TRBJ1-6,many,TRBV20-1,TGCAGTGCTCACCAGACAGGGAGTAATTCACCCCTCCACTTT,CSAHQTGSNSPLHF
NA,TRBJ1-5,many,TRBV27,TGTGCCAGCAGTAACAGGGGCAATCAGCCCCAGCATTTT,CASSNRGNQPQHF
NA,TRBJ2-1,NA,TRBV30,TGTGCCTGGAGTTCTCAGCTTGAGCAGTTCTTC,CAWSSQLEQFF
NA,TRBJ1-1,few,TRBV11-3,TGTGCCAGCAGCTTAGGTCGAGACATGAACACTGAAGCTTTCTTT,CASSLGRDMNTEAFF
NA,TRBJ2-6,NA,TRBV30,TGTGCCTGCCAGCCCTCTGGGGCCAACGTCCTGACTTTC,CACQPSGANVLTF
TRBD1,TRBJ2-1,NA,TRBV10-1,TGCGCCAGTGCCAGGGGGATGGGCAATGAGCAGTTCTTC,CASARGMGNEQFF
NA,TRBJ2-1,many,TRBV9,TGTGCCAGCAGCGTAGGAGGGGCCTTTGGGAATGAGCAGTTCTTC,CASSVGGAFGNEQFF
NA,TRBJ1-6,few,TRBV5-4,TGTGCCAGCAGCTCCTCAGGAAATTCACCCCTCCACTTT,CASSSSGNSPLHF
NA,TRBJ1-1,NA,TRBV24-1,TGTGCCACCAGCCGAACTGTAGGTAGGGGAAACACTGAAGCTTTCTTT,CATSRTVGRGNTEAFF
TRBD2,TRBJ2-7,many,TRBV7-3,TGTGCCAGCAGCCCTAGCGGGGGGGACGACGAGCAGTACTTC,CASSPSGGDDEQYF
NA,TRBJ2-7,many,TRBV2,TGTGCCAGCAGTGAAGACGGGGGCTCCTACGAGCAGTACTTC,CASSEDGGSYEQYF
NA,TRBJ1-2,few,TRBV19,TGTGCCAGTACGGCCGCGGACGGTGGCTACACCTTC,CASTAADGGYTF
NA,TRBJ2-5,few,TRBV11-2,TGTGCCAGCAGCCCCGGTACCGCAGGGCAAGAGACCCAGTACTTC,CASSPGTAGQETQYF
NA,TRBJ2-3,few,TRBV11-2,TGTGCCAGCAGCTTAGCTAGCACAGATACGCAGTATTTT,CASSLASTDTQYF